This T cell receptor (beta chain) was found in a study of human T cells and chemical hapten exposure. Study-wide results and limits: No change in TCRs above 1 in 1000 frequency was produced by DPC sensitization.

Ten or more counts support this clonotype. What it recognizes is unknown. Time point here: patch test 1, 2 weeks after DPC sensitization. Treatment of the sample: therapeutic diphenylcyclopropenone sensitization with weekly scalp DPC. CDR1 and CDR2 (germline): ENHRY, SYGVKD. The V gene end was trimmed by 10 bases and the J gene end by 2 bases; junction bases not matched to a gene: 13. This CDR3 is 16 amino acids long. One entry per CDR3 protein results from TCRdb running MiXCR on the RACE reads. This table holds 300,000 to 400,000 distinct CDR3 sequences, roughly 6.9% found once. The chain joins TRBV10-3 to TRBJ1-2, with 10 bases fitting TRBD1. The material was whole blood, obtained in connection with sensitization to the hapten diphenylcyclopropenone (DPC). The origin of this receptor is a woman in her late teens or twenties with alopecia areata. Some clones in this sample may be carry-over from other donors' samples. CDR3 loop: CASQATEDRGNYGYTF. The CDR3 DNA reads TGTGCCAGCCAGGCAACTGAGGACAGGGGGAACTATGGCTACACCTTC.